This T cell receptor (beta chain) came from a study of graft-versus-host responses after intestinal transplantation. Study summary: All recipients got anti-thymocyte globulin induction, then tacrolimus and steroids for about 3 years.

A word on this clone: Antigen: not known.

The data were produced by immunoSEQ multiplex PCR, yet TCRdb's version contains in-frame clones alone and is incomplete. This table holds around 23,000 clones, roughly 72% found once. Whole-study results and caveats: Across patients carrying graft-donor T cell macrochimerism, allografts held high graft-versus-host to host-versus-graft clonal ratios.

Processing of graft tissue released intraepithelial and lamina propria lymphocytes. The CDR3 totals 13 residues. The V gene lost 1 base and the J gene lost 6 bases, with 10 bases spanning the gap. Per germline, CDR1 LNHNV and CDR2 YYDKDF (reference sequence). The chain uses TRBV15 and TRBJ2-7, with D tentatively TRBD1 (5 bases). This specimen was ileum tissue, taken 12 days after intestinal transplant. The source of this sequence is a human patient who received an intestinal transplant, so some T cells may come from the graft donor. The CDR3 sequence: CATSRGLDTEQYF. In DNA form, the CDR3 reads TGTGCCACCAGCAGAGGATTGGACACCGAGCAGTACTTC.